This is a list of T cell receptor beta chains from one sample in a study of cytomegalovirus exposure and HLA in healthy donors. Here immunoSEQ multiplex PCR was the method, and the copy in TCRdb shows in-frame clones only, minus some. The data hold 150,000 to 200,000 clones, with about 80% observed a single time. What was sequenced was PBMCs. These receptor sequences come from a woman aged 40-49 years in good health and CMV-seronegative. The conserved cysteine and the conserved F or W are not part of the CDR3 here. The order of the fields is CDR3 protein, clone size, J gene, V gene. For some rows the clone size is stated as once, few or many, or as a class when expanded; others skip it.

ASSLRGLAYEQY | once | TRBJ2-7 | TRBV13
ASSEIVFHEQY | - | - | TRBV19
ASSESTASTDTQY | - | TRBJ2-3 | TRBV6-4
SSSLPSGPGGQF | - | TRBJ2-1 | TRBV7-9
ASSPRQSSYNEQF | - | TRBJ2-1 | TRBV7-9
ASSGGTTQETQY | - | TRBJ2-5 | TRBV5-1
ASSFKRALGYNEQF | once | TRBJ2-1 | TRBV28
ASSLPPGSSRDTEAF | - | TRBJ1-1 | TRBV7-2
ASSHRVASGGNQPQH | once | TRBJ1-5 | TRBV4-1
ASSLPPYRIQSNTEAF | - | TRBJ1-1 | TRBV7-9
ASSWQGEQF | - | TRBJ2-1 | TRBV7-9
ASSLPANYGYT | few | TRBJ1-2 | TRBV28
ASTLRLAVNTGELF | - | TRBJ2-2 | TRBV11-3
AWSQTGYEQY | - | TRBJ2-7 | TRBV30
ASSYSRQGTDTQY | few | TRBJ2-3 | TRBV6-6
ASSSGRGDGTEAF | few | TRBJ1-1 | TRBV9
ASSSQGANTGELF | - | TRBJ2-2 | TRBV7-3
ASSPSGTTDTQY | - | TRBJ2-3 | TRBV7-9
ASSLARTYEQY | - | TRBJ2-7 | TRBV7-2
SSSLGGEYSPLH | - | TRBJ1-6 | TRBV7-9
ASSQILAGIGDEQF | - | TRBJ2-1 | TRBV14
ASRSSTQREINEQF | few | TRBJ2-1 | TRBV5-1